This TCR beta chain was captured by sequencing in a study of shared clonotypes between healthy human individuals. Turning to the study itself: CD4 naive and CD4 memory each took three plates per donor, while CD8 naive took two and CD8 memory one.

Overall study findings and caveats: Memory subsets generally showed smaller estimated richness than naive subsets did. Limitation of the genetic and exposure-history diversity represented came from the few donors.

TCRdb's table, derived via immunoSEQ multiplex PCR, lists solely in-frame clones and lacks some. Of more than 2 million clones in the sample, roughly 94% are singletons; the top ten hold 1% to 1.3%. This CDR3 spans 12 amino acids. The V end was cut by 2 bases, the J end by 4 bases, with 6 bases between. Germline V lookup: CDR1 GTSNPN, CDR2 SVGIG (reference sequence). The naive CD8 population came from CD45RO-negative cells selected for CCR7, without terminally differentiated effector memory CD45RA+ cells. Remarks on this clone: Its antigen remains unidentified.

The receptor was derived from a man between 18 and 29 years old in good health. This rearrangement joins TRBV30 to TRBJ1-3; unclear D gene. The sequenced sample was naive CD8+ T cells sorted from blood. The chain's CDR3 is CAWSPQGNTIYF. The CDR3, as DNA: TGTGCCTGGAGTCCCCAAGGAAACACCATATATTTT.